The 28 T cell receptor beta chains below come from one sample, sequenced in a study of blood T cell repertoires in COVID-19. Method: immunoSEQ multiplex PCR; TCRdb's copy keeps in-frame clones and lacks some. This table holds some 160,000 clones, around nine tenths found once. Material for sequencing was peripheral blood. All receptors derive from a man between 45 and 60 years old who had recovered from COVID-19.

This chain connects TRBV19 to TRBJ2-2, with 7 bases identical to TRBD1. The CDR3 extends over 15 amino acids. The J segment lost 0 bases and the V segment lost 5 bases, leaving 3 bases of the junction unmatched. CDR1 and CDR2 from the germline V gene are LNHDA and SQIVND (reference sequence). In DNA form, the CDR3 reads TGTGCCAGTAGTTTGGGGACAGCGAACACCGGGGAGCTGTTTTTT. Translation: CASSLGTANTGELFF.

V gene TRBV19 combines with J gene TRBJ2-1; possibly TRBD2 for D (6 bases). Trimming took 9 bases from V and 4 from J, leaving 16 bases between them. Germline V gives CDR1 LNHDA, CDR2 SQIVND (reference sequence). CDR3 length equals 14 residues. The DNA for the CDR3 is TGTGCCAGCCGGGCCCCGGGACTTTACAATGAGCAGTTCTTC. It yields the protein CASRAPGLYNEQFF.

The chain recombines TRBV19 with TRBJ1-5; 7 bases map to TRBD1. V shed 8 bases and J 2 bases; nucleotides not matched to a gene: 6. Germline V gene lookup returns CDR1 LNHDA and CDR2 SQIVND (reference sequence). The CDR3 runs 14 residues. CDR3 in DNA: TGTGCCAGTGACCAGGGGGTTCGCAATCAGCCCCAGCATTTT. This translates into CASDQGVRNQPQHF.

This sequence joins TRBV7-8 and TRBJ1-5; 10 positions match TRBD1. Trimming removed 5 bases from V and 6 bases from J; junction bases left unmatched: 4. The CDR3 runs to 14 residues. CDR1 SGHVS and CDR2 FQNEAQ come from the germline V gene. CDR3 residues: CASSATGGLQPQHF. CDR3 DNA: TGTGCCAGCAGCGCGACAGGGGGCCTTCAGCCCCAGCATTTT. The full variable domain, with the rest looked up from reference TRBV7-8 and TRBJ1-5, is GAGVSQSPRYKVAKRGQDVALRCDPISGHVSLFWYQQALGQGPEFLTYFQNEAQLDKSGLPSDRFFAERPEGSVSTLKIQRTQQEDSAVYLCASSATGGLQPQHFGDGTRLSIL.

The chain recombines TRBV7-2 with TRBJ2-7, with TRBD1 identical over 8 bases. V was clipped by 1 base and J by 3 bases; unmatched bases: 8. The CDR3 covers 16 residues. Germline loops: CDR1 SGHTA, CDR2 FQGNSA. CDR3: CASSLEGGTGYYEQYF. The CDR3 nucleotides read TGTGCCAGCAGCTTAGAGGGTGGGACAGGTTACTACGAGCAGTACTTC.

The rearrangement links TRBV28 to TRBJ1-1, with D possibly TRBD1 on 5 matching bases. Germline values: CDR1 MDHEN, CDR2 SYDVKM. Trimming shortened V by 6 bases and J by 4 bases, and 18 bases separated the two germline ends. The CDR3 covers 15 residues. CDR3 nucleotides: TGTGCCAGCAGCCCCACCCAGGGATCCGGCACTGAAGCTTTCTTT. It translates to CASSPTQGSGTEAFF.

This chain connects TRBV5-1 to TRBJ2-7; D possibly corresponds to TRBD2 (5 bases). The germline V gene has CDR1 SGHRS and CDR2 YFSETQ. V lost 0 bases, J lost 2 bases, and 9 bases lay in between. The CDR3 runs 14 residues. The CDR3 nucleotides are TGCGCCAGCAGCTTGGGAGGGTCACCCTACGAGCAGTACTTC. Amino acids: CASSLGGSPYEQYF.

The genes are TRBV5-1 and TRBJ1-1; 8 bases are shared with TRBD1. Looked up from germline, CDR1 is SGHRS and CDR2 is YFSETQ. The junction had 7 bases not matched to a gene; V was cut back by 4 bases and J by 2 bases. CDR3 length equals 15 residues. CDR3 coding DNA: TGCGCCAGCAGCACAGACGGACAGGGTAACACTGAAGCTTTCTTT. This codes for CASSTDGQGNTEAFF.

V usage is TRBV6-1 and J usage is TRBJ1-5; 8 bases are a match to TRBD1. V was pared by 2 bases and J by 7 bases, with 7 bases of the junction left unmatched. The CDR3 totals 15 residues. From germline, CDR1 is MNHNS and CDR2 SASEGT. The CDR3 loop reads CASSESRGLRQPQHF. Written as DNA, the CDR3 is TGTGCCAGCAGTGAATCCAGGGGGCTAAGGCAGCCCCAGCATTTT.

The CDR3 sequence: CASSLGGTALSFSGNTIYF. The CDR3 nucleotides read TGCGCCAGCAGCTTGGGCGGGACAGCTCTTAGTTTCTCTGGAAACACCATATATTTT. The chain couples TRBV5-1 to TRBJ1-3, with 7 nucleotides matching TRBD1. The CDR3 loop spans 19 amino acids. CDR1 and CDR2 (germline): SGHRS, YFSETQ. Trimming cost V 0 bases and J 0 bases; bases outside gene matches: 12. The whole variable domain, remainder taken from reference TRBV5-1 and TRBJ1-3, is KAGVTQTPRYLIKTRGQQVTLSCSPISGHRSVSWYQQTPGQGLQFLFEYFSETQRNKGNFPGRFSGRQFSNSRSEMNVSTLELGDSALYLCASSLGGTALSFSGNTIYFGEGSWLTVV.

CDR3 coding DNA: TGTGCCAGCAGTTTGTCGCCAGGGTTTAATTCACCCCTCCACTTT. Translating it yields CASSLSPGFNSPLHF. The chain has TRBV28 and TRBJ1-6; possible D gene TRBD1, 5 bases. The germline V and J ends were trimmed by 3 bases and 6 bases, with 12 bases remaining between them. Germline V CDR1 and CDR2: MDHEN, SYDVKM. The CDR3 is 15 amino acids.

This chain uses TRBV6-5 with TRBJ1-2; 7 positions agree with TRBD1. With V trimmed by 3 bases and J by 0 bases, 7 bases remained unmatched. CDR3 length: 16 amino acids. CDR1 MNHEY and CDR2 SVGAGI come from the germline V gene. The CDR3 coding sequence is TGTGCCAGCAGTTATTCCACGGGACAGACTAACTATGGCTACACCTTC. Protein sequence: CASSYSTGQTNYGYTF.

The chain employs TRBV5-6 and TRBJ2-1, with 10 bases identical to TRBD2. CDR1 is SGHDT and CDR2 is YYEEEE in the germline V gene. V gave up 0 bases and J gave up 10 bases; unmatched junction bases: 7. The CDR3 totals 15 residues. Here the CDR3 reads CASSLGAGGPGEQFF. CDR3 bases: TGTGCCAGCAGCTTGGGAGCGGGAGGGCCAGGGGAGCAGTTCTTC.

V usage is TRBV11-2 and J usage is TRBJ2-3; possibly TRBD2 for D (5 bases). CDR1 is SGHAT, CDR2 FQNNGV, per germline. The V end was cut by 1 base, the J end by 1 base, with 9 bases between. The CDR3 sequence is 15 residues long. CDR3: CASSLATAGTDTQYF. CDR3 nucleotides: TGTGCCAGCAGCTTAGCAACAGCGGGCACAGATACGCAGTATTTT.

This clone was counted a few times. V is TRBV7-6 and J is TRBJ1-2; maybe TRBD1 (6 bases). Germline lookup yields CDR1 SGHVS and CDR2 FNYEAQ. The CDR3 contains 15 residues. The V end lost 4 bases, the J end lost 2 bases, and 14 bases lay between the germline ends. This CDR3 is CASSSRTERNYGYTF. The CDR3 bases are TGTGCCAGCAGCTCCCGGACAGAGAGAAACTATGGCTACACCTTC.

The J gene is TRBJ2-1, the V gene TRBV27, with TRBD1 identical over 9 bases. This CDR3 spans 15 amino acids. Losses at the gene ends were 7 bases for V and 6 bases for J; bases not matched to a gene: 10. The germline CDR1 and CDR2 sequences are MNHEY and SMNVEV (reference sequence). CDR3 residues: CASNLGTGFRNEQFF. The CDR3 DNA sequence: TGTGCCAGCAACCTAGGGACAGGGTTTCGCAATGAGCAGTTCTTC.

The rearrangement uses TRBV30 and TRBJ2-5; 11 nucleotides line up with TRBD1. Trimming removed 3 bases from V and 5 bases from J; junction bases left unmatched: 2. The germline gives CDR1 GTSNPN, CDR2 SVGIG (reference sequence). The CDR3 is 13 amino acids. CDR3 nucleotides: TGTGCCTGGAGGGGACAGGGGGTTGAGACCCAGTACTTC. It translates to CAWRGQGVETQYF.

In DNA, the CDR3 is TGTGCCAGCCGCCGGGGGGAGAATGAAAAACTGTTTTTT. This sequence encodes CASRRGENEKLFF. The rearrangement links TRBV18 to TRBJ1-4; tentatively, D is TRBD1 (5 bases). V was clipped by 8 bases and J by 5 bases, with 12 bases between them. CDR1 and CDR2 from the germline V gene are KGHSH and LQKENI. The CDR3 covers 13 residues.

This clone appeared a single time. The V and J genes are TRBV27 and TRBJ2-7; 8 bases line up with TRBD1. The CDR3 sequence is 13 residues long. The J segment lost 6 bases and the V segment lost 1 base, leaving 2 bases of the junction unmatched. Germline V CDR1 and CDR2: MNHEY, SMNVEV (reference sequence). The CDR3 sequence: CASSLYQGAEQYF. The CDR3 region has the DNA TGTGCCAGCAGTTTATACCAGGGGGCCGAGCAGTACTTC.

The V gene is TRBV12-3 or TRBV12-4, the J gene TRBJ2-1, with 7 positions matching TRBD2. Trimming took 4 bases from V and 8 from J; bases not matched to a gene: 5. The CDR3 sequence is 13 residues long. CDR3 DNA sequence: TGTGCCAGCAGTTCCGGACTAGTGGATGAGCAGTTCTTC. Amino acid sequence: CASSSGLVDEQFF.

This rearrangement joins TRBV2 to TRBJ1-1, with TRBD1 matching over 7 bases. Trimming removed 6 bases from V and 7 bases from J; junction bases left unmatched: 11. The CDR3 extends over 14 amino acids. The germline CDR1 and CDR2 sequences are SNHLY and FYNNEI. The CDR3 DNA reads TGTGCCAGCAGATACTCCGGGACAGACCTTGAAGCTTTCTTT. It specifies CASRYSGTDLEAFF. Together with reference TRBV2 and TRBJ1-1, the CDR3 gives the full variable domain: EPEVTQTPSHQVTQMGQEVILRCVPISNHLYFYWYRQILGQKVEFLVSFYNNEISEKSEIFDDQFSVERPDGSNFTLKIRSTKLEDSAMYFCASRYSGTDLEAFFGQGTRLTVV.

J is TRBJ1-1 and V is TRBV2; a weak D match, TRBD1 (5 bases). Trimming cost V 3 bases and J 11 bases, with 16 bases left between them. CDR3 size: 13 residues. CDR1 is SNHLY, CDR2 FYNNEI, per germline. CDR3 region: CASSDNRGRGAFF. Here the CDR3 DNA reads TGTGCCAGCAGTGATAATCGGGGCCGGGGGGCTTTCTTT.

This chain links TRBV25-1 with TRBJ2-2, with D perhaps TRBD2 (5 bases). The CDR3 is made up of 14 amino acids. CDR1 MGHDK and CDR2 SYGVNS come from the germline V gene. Trimming removed 5 bases from V and 1 base from J, with 8 bases in between. The DNA of the CDR3 is TGTGCCAGCAGTTACGGGATGAACACCGGGGAGCTGTTTTTT. It is translated as CASSYGMNTGELFF.

The gene calls are TRBV30 and TRBJ1-4; 8 bases are shared with TRBD1. Losses at the gene ends were 0 bases for V and 5 bases for J; bases not matched to a gene: 14. CDR1 and CDR2 (germline): GTSNPN, SVGIG (reference sequence). The CDR3 sequence is 18 residues long. This chain's CDR3 is CAWSVPAREGQENEKLFF. Written as DNA, the CDR3 is TGTGCCTGGAGTGTACCCGCTCGTGAGGGACAGGAGAATGAAAAACTGTTTTTT. Variable domain in full (rest from reference TRBV30 and TRBJ1-4): SQTIHQWPATLVQPVGSPLSLECTVEGTSNPNLYWYRQAAGRGLQLLFYSVGIGQISSEVPQNLSASRPQDRQFILSSKKLLLSDSGFYLCAWSVPAREGQENEKLFFGSGTQLSVL.

The chain employs TRBV5-1 and TRBJ1-5; D is perhaps TRBD1 (5 bases). This CDR3 contains 15 residues. V lost 4 bases and J 0 bases, leaving 11 bases between the germline ends. CDR1 is SGHRS and CDR2 is YFSETQ in the germline V gene. CDR3 loop: CASSPSGGSNQPQHF. The CDR3 DNA reads as TGCGCCAGCAGCCCCTCGGGGGGTAGCAATCAGCCCCAGCATTTT.

The V gene is TRBV3-1 (or the pseudogene TRBV3-2), the J gene TRBJ1-2; 7 bases are shared with TRBD1. Germline V gene data show CDR1 as LGHDT and CDR2 as YNNKEL (reference sequence). V lost 3 bases, J lost 7 bases, and 8 bases stayed unmatched. This CDR3 contains 14 residues. The CDR3 DNA follows: TGTGCCAGCAGCCAGGGGGACAGTCCCTTTGGCTACACCTTC. Translated, it gives CASSQGDSPFGYTF.

The rearrangement joins TRBV9 to TRBJ2-1, with 7 positions matching TRBD1. Germline loops: CDR1 SGDLS, CDR2 YYNGEE. V lost 4 bases to trimming and J lost 8 bases; unmatched junction nucleotides: 12. CDR3 size: 15 residues. The CDR3, as DNA: TGTGCCAGCAGCCCAAGTCCGGGACAGCTCTATGAGCAGTTCTTC. Amino acids: CASSPSPGQLYEQFF.

The chain carries TRBV5-5 and TRBJ1-3, with 9 bases that match TRBD1. CDR1 SGHKS and CDR2 YYEKEE come from the germline V gene (reference sequence). V shed 1 base and J 2 bases; nucleotides not matched to a gene: 4. This CDR3 region has 16 residues. In DNA form, the CDR3 reads TGTGCCAGCAGCTTGACAGGGGGCTTTACTGGAAACACCATATATTTT. As protein: CASSLTGGFTGNTIYF.